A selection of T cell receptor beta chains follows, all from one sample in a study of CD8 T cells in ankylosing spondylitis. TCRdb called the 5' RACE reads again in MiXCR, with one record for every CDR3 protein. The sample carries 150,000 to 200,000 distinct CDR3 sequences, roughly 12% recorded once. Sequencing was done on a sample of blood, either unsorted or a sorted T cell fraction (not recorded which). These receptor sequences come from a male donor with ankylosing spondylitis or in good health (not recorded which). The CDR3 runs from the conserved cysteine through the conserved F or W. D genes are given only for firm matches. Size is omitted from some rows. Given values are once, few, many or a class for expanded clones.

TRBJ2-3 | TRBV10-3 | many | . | TGTGCCATCAGTGGACAGGACGGGGATACGCAGTATTTT | CAISGQDGDTQYF
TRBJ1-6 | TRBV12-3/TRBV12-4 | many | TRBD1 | TGTGCCAGCATTTCCCAGGGGGCCGGGGTTAATTCACCCCTCCACTTT | CASISQGAGVNSPLHF
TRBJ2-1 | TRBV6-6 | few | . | TGTGCCAGCAGTTACTCCAACTACAATGAGCAGTTCTTC | CASSYSNYNEQFF
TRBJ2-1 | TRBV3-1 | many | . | TGTGCCAGCAGCCAAGGGAGGGGCGATGAGCAGTTCTTC | CASSQGRGDEQFF
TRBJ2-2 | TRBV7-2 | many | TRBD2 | TGTGCCAGCAGCTTCGGTGCAGGCGGGGGCGGGGAGCTGTTTTTT | CASSFGAGGGGELFF
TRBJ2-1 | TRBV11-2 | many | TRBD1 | TGTGCCAGCAGGAATCCGGGACAGAACTACAATGAGCAGTTCTTC | CASRNPGQNYNEQFF
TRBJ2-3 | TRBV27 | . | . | TGTGTCAGCAGTTTCGGGGGGACAGGAAAAGATACGCAGTATTTT | CVSSFGGTGKDTQYF
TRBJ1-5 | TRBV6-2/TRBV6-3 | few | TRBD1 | TGTGCCAGCAGTTTCCGGGACAGCTTATTTCTTGTCACCAACACGTATCAGCCCCAGCATTTT | CASSFRDSLFLVTNTYQPQHF
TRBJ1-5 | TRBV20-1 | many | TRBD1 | TGCAGTGCTAGAGGACAGGGGTTGCCCCAGCATTTT | CSARGQGLPQHF
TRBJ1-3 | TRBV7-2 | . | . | TGTGCCAGCAGCTTAGCAGGGGGGGGCGTATCGAACACCATATATTTT | CASSLAGGGVSNTIYF
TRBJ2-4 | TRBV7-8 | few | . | TGTGCCAGCAGCTCAAGCCTGGTCCCCGCCAGCGCCAAAAACATTCAGTACTTC | CASSSSLVPASAKNIQYF
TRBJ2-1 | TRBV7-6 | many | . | TGTGCCAGCAGCTTAGTGGCACAGGGCAATGAGCAGTTCTTC | CASSLVAQGNEQFF
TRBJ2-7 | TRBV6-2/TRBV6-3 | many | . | TGTGCCAGCAGTTACTCTCGGGACAACTCCTACGAGCAGTACTTC | CASSYSRDNSYEQYF
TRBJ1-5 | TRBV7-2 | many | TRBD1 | TGTGCCAGCAGCTCCGGGACAGGGAGCAATCAGCCCCAGCATTTT | CASSSGTGSNQPQHF
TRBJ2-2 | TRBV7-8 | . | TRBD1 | TGTGCCAGCAGCTTAGACCGGGACAGAATTACCGGGGAGCTGTTTTTT | CASSLDRDRITGELFF
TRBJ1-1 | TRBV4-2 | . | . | TGTGCCAGCGGCCCTGGGGGTGTGAACACTGAAGCTTTCTTT | CASGPGGVNTEAFF
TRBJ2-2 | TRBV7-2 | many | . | TGTGCCAGCAGCTTAGGACTCGGTAGGCTGGACACCGGGGAGCTGTTTTTT | CASSLGLGRLDTGELFF
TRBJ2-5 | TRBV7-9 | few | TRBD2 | TGTGCCAGCAGCGGACGGGGGGGCCAAGAGACCCAGTACTTC | CASSGRGGQETQYF
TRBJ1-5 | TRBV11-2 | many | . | TGTGCCAGCAGCTTTTACGGACAGCCCCAGCATTTT | CASSFYGQPQHF
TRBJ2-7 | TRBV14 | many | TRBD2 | TGTGCCAGCAGCCAACATCTAGCGGGCCTACTTGGGCAGTACTTC | CASSQHLAGLLGQYF
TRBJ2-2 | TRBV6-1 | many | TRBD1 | TGTGCCAGCATGCAGGGGGCGGTCACCGGGGAGCTGTTTTTT | CASMQGAVTGELFF
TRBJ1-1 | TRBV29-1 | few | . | TGCAGCGTTAAGGGCAGCCTGAACACTGAAGCTTTCTTT | CSVKGSLNTEAFF
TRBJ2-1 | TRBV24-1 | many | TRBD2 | TGTGCCACCAGTGCTAGGGGAGCGGGAGGCGGCAATGAGCAGTTCTTC | CATSARGAGGGNEQFF
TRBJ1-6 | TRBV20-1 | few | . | TGCAGTGCTAGACCTCCCTTGGGACCGATTAATTCACCCCTCCACTTT | CSARPPLGPINSPLHF
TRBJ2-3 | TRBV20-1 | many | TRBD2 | TGCAGTGCCCTACGGGGGGGTTTCCCAGATACGCAGTATTTT | CSALRGGFPDTQYF
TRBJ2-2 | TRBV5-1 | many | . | TGCGCCAGCAGCTTCTTTACGGGGACCGGGGAGCTGTTTTTT | CASSFFTGTGELFF
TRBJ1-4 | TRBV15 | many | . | TGTGCCACCAGCAGGCAGGGAAGTGAAAAACTGTTTTTT | CATSRQGSEKLFF
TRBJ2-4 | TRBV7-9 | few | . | TGTGCCAGCAGCCAATACAGGGAAATGAAAAACATTCAGTACTTC | CASSQYREMKNIQYF
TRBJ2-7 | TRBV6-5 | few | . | TGTGCCAGCAGTTACCACCCATCGGGGGACGAGCAGTACTTC | CASSYHPSGDEQYF
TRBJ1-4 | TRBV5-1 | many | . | TGCGCCAGCAGCCCCGACCAAAGACGGCGCCGATTTTTT | CASSPDQRRRRFF
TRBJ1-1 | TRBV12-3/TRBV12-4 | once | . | TGTACCAGCAGTCGGACAGTGAACACTGAAGCTTTCTTT | CTSSRTVNTEAFF
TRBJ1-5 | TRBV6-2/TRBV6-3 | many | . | TGTGCCAGTATCCCGAGCGGGGCTGCCCCTCAGCCCCAGCATTTT | CASIPSGAAPQPQHF
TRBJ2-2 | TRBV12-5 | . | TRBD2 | TGTGCTAGTGGTTTGTTTTCGGGACTAGCGGGAGGCCACAACACCGGGGAGCTGTTTTTT | CASGLFSGLAGGHNTGELFF
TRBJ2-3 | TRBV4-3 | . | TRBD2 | TGCGCCAGCAGCCAACCGGGACTAGCGGGGGCCTCAGATACGCAGTATTTT | CASSQPGLAGASDTQYF
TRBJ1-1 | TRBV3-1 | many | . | TGTGCCAGCAGCTTTCCGGGGGGGGTGAACACTGAAGCTTTCTTT | CASSFPGGVNTEAFF
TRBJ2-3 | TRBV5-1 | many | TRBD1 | TGCGCCAGCAGCGGTGGGACAGGGGGCGGCTCAGATACGCAGTATTTT | CASSGGTGGGSDTQYF
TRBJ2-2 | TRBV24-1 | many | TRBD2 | TGTGCCACCAGTCGACTAGCGGGGGGTCCGAACACCGGGGAGCTGTTTTTT | CATSRLAGGPNTGELFF
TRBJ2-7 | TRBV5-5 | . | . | TGTGCCAGCAGTCTACGGCAGGGTGGCTACGAGCAGTACTTC | CASSLRQGGYEQYF
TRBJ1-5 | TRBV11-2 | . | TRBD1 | TGTGCCAGCAGCCAGACAGGGTGGAATCAGCCCCAGCATTTT | CASSQTGWNQPQHF
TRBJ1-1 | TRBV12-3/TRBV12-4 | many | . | TGTGCCAGCAGTTTGTCCCGGTTCACAGGGAGAGGGGAAGCTTTCTTT | CASSLSRFTGRGEAFF
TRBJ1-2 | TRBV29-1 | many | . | TGCAGCGTTGAAGAAGCCAGTCGCTATGGCTACACCTTC | CSVEEASRYGYTF
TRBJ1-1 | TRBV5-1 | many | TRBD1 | TGCGCCAGCAGCGTAGCCGGGACAGGGACGGGAACTGAAGCTTTCTTT | CASSVAGTGTGTEAFF
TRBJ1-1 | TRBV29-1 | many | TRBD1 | TGCAGCGTATCCCTATCAGGGGGAGAAGCTTTCTTT | CSVSLSGGEAFF
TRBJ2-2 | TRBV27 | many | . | TGTGCCAGCAGTCAAGGGACTCTGAACACCGGGGAGCTGTTTTTT | CASSQGTLNTGELFF
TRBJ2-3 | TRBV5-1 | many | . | TGCGCCAGCAGCCCAACGTCGGGGGCCCCGGGGGATACGCAGTATTTT | CASSPTSGAPGDTQYF
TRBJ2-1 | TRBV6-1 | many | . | TGTGCCAGTGGGGTTATCTACAATGAGCAGTTCTTC | CASGVIYNEQFF
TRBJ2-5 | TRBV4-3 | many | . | TGCGCCAGCAGCCATGACTATAAGGAGACCCAGTACTTC | CASSHDYKETQYF
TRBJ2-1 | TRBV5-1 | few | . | TGCGCCAGCAGCGAACCGGGACTGATAAATGAGCAGTTCTTC | CASSEPGLINEQFF
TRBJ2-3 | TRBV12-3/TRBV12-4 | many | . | TGTGCCAGCAGTTTAGAGGGGGGAGGCCCGTTTGATACGCAGTATTTT | CASSLEGGGPFDTQYF
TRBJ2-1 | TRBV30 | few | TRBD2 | TGTGCCTGGAGTGAGGCGGGAGGGCTGAGGTCCTACAATGAGCAGTTCTTC | CAWSEAGGLRSYNEQFF
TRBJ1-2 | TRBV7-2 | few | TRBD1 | TGTGCCAGCAGCTTAGCCGGGACAGGGACTAACTATGGCTACACCTTC | CASSLAGTGTNYGYTF